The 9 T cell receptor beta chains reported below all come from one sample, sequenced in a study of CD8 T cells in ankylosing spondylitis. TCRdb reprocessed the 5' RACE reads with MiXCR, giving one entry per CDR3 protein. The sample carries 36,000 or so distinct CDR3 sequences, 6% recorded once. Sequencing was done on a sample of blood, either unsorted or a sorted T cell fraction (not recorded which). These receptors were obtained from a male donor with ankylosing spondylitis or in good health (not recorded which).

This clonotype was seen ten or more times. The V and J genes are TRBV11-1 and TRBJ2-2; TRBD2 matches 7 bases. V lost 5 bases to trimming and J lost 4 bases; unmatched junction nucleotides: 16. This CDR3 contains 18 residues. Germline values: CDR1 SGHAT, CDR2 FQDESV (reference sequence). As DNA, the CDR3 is TGTGCCAGCAGCCCGGGCGGGAGAGGTCCGTCGGGCACCGGGGAGCTGTTTTTT. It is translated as CASSPGGRGPSGTGELFF.

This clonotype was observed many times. The CDR3 coding sequence is TGTGCCTGGAGTCGGGACAGGCGCAACGAGCAGTACTTC. Encoded protein: CAWSRDRRNEQYF. The chain recombines TRBV30 with TRBJ2-7, with 8 bases fitting TRBD1. Looked up from germline, CDR1 is GTSNPN and CDR2 is SVGIG (reference sequence). The CDR3 consists of 13 residues. The V and J ends lost 2 bases and 5 bases, in that order; junction bases with no gene match: 5.

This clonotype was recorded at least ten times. DNA for the CDR3: TGTGCCAGCAACAAAGGGCAGGGGCAGCCCCAGCATTTT. It codes for CASNKGQGQPQHF. The chain is built from TRBV6-1 and TRBJ1-5; perhaps TRBD1 as D (6 bases). V dropped 7 bases and J dropped 7 bases, with 14 bases sitting between them. This CDR3 contains 13 residues. CDR1 MNHNS and CDR2 SASEGT come from the germline V gene.

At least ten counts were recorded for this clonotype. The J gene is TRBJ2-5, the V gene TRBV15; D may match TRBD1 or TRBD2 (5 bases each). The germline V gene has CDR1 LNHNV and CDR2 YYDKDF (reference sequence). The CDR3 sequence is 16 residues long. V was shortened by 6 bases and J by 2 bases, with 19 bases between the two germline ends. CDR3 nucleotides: TGTGCCACCAGTGACCTAGGAAAGGGACGGCAAGAGACCCAGTACTTC. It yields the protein CATSDLGKGRQETQYF.

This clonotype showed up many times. CDR3 region: CASSLEGGTGISTTGELFF. CDR3 nucleotide sequence: TGCGCCAGCAGCTTGGAGGGGGGAACAGGAATCAGCACCACCGGGGAGCTGTTTTTT. The chain links TRBV5-1 to TRBJ2-2; the D gene could be TRBD1 or TRBD2 (6 bases each). V shed 0 bases and J shed 4 bases, with 22 bases lying between them. The germline gives CDR1 SGHRS, CDR2 YFSETQ. The CDR3 has 19 amino acids.

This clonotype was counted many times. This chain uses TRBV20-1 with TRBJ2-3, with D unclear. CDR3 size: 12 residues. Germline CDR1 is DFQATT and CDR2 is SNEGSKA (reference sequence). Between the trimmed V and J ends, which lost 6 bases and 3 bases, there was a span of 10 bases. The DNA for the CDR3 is TGCAGTGCCCGACCCGGGACAGATACGCAGTATTTT. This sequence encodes CSARPGTDTQYF.

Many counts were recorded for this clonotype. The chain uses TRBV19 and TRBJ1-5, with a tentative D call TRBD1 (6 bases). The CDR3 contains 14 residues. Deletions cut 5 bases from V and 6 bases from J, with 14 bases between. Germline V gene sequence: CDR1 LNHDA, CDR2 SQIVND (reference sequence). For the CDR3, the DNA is TGTGCCAGTAGTCCCTTAGGGGGGATTCAGCCCCAGCATTTT. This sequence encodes CASSPLGGIQPQHF.

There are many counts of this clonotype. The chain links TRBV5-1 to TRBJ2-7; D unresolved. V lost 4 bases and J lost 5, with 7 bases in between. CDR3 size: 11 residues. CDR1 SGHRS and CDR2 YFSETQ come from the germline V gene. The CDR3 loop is CASSGPDEQYF. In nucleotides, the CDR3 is TGCGCCAGCAGCGGGCCCGACGAGCAGTACTTC.

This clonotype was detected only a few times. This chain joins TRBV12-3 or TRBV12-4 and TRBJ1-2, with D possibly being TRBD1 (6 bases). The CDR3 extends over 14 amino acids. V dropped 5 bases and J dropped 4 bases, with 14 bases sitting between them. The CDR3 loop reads CASSTPQGRYGYTF. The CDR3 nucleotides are TGTGCCAGCAGTACCCCACAGGGCCGCTATGGCTACACCTTC.